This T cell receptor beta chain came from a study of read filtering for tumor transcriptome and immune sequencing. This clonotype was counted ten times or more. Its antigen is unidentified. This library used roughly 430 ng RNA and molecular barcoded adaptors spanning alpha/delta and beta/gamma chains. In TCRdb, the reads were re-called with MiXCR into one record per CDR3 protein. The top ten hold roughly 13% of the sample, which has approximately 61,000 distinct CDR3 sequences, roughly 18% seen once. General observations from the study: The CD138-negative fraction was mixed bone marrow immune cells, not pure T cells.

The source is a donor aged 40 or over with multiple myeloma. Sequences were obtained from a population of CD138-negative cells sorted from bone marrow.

The CDR3 is CASSLAGLFTGELFF. The DNA of the CDR3 is TGTGCCAGCAGCTTAGCTGGACTTTTTACCGGGGAGCTGTTTTTT. This chain uses TRBV7-2 with TRBJ2-2; tentatively, D is TRBD2 (5 bases). Germline lookup yields CDR1 SGHTA and CDR2 FQGNSA. The CDR3 covers 15 residues. With 0 bases removed from V and 5 bases from J, the gap between germline ends came to 10 bases.